This note documents a single T cell receptor beta chain sequence. There is no known antigen for this receptor. This may arise from a read error, as a much more abundant clone is one base away. This record belongs to a study of molecular identifiers for immune sequencing clone quantification (dated by TCRdb to 2016 to 2019). Background for the entire study: For a replicate experiment, RNA from roughly 20,000 or 100,000 naive CD8 T cells was divided into five aliquots, and four of the five aliquots were sequenced. The study was a methods study using CD8 T cells to benchmark molecular-identifier clustering-based TCR repertoire sequencing (MIDCIRS) and TCR RNA copy counting. Overall study results and their limits: Spiked-in Jurkat TCR RNA (around nine copies' worth), which is not part of the donor repertoire, was contained in the naive libraries. A single cell's worth of spiked-in Jurkat TCR RNA was reported detectable even among approximately 930,000 naive CD8 T cells. In CMV-specific effector cells, over 99% of molecules were held by clones above 20 RNA copies, whereas under 1% of molecules were held by such clones in naive cells. When barcode sub-clustering was omitted, TCR diversity was inflated by chimeric consensus sequences, with chimeras reaching as high as 47%. Identical TCR molecules sharing a barcode could cause highly expanded clone sizes to be underestimated. About 3 recovered TCR RNA copies per cell were obtained by modeling, versus about 9 by digital PCR, implying a capture efficiency of 25% to 30%.

The germline V gene (reference sequence) specifies DFQATT as CDR1 and SNEGSKA as CDR2. V is pared back by 0 bases and J by 6 bases, with 2 bases lying between the germline termini. The CDR3, cysteine through phenylalanine, is 11 amino acids long. The sequence is cut down to CDR3 DNA, 33 bases in frame from base 1. Libraries were built with PCR. Sequencing was performed on a NextSeq 500. Bulk TCR libraries were generated as previously described, with the TCR primers listed in Table S5 used. Total RNA was purified with the Qiagen AllPrep DNA/RNA kit. Reads from multiple sequencing runs of the same library were pooled before analysis. As for how the authors treated the data: Reads were retained only if their TCR constant sequence matched exactly, and those retained reads were trimmed to 150 nt and grouped according to their 12-nt molecular barcodes. Within each barcode group, reads were sub-clustered at a 15% Levenshtein threshold, and quality-weighted consensus sequences were built per RNA molecule. Non-functional sequences were excluded, and lower-count sequences lying one edit away from another sequence were also excluded. Barcode sub-clusters with fewer than 20% of the maximum read count were removed, based on fitting two negative binomial distributions. TCRdb applied fastp at Q25 and MiXCR to the public reads, then kept only in-frame beta chains. Records with the same CDR3 protein are collapsed into one entry carrying the most frequent genes and DNA. Here the V and J calls rest on TCRdb's processing, not on the authors' analysis. The sample includes around 460,000 distinct CDR3 sequences, with around 23% observed a single time. The leading ten clones occupy 0.7% to 0.9% of the sample.

Naive CD8 T cell libraries were made from approximately 20,000 to 1,000,000 sorted cells using 10%, 30% or 50% of purified RNA. Naive CD8 T cells, defined as CD8+CD4-CCR7+CD45RA+, were FACS-sorted into RLT Plus buffer on a BD FACSAria II. Detection sensitivity was tested by spiking Jurkat RNA equal to around 11 TCR copies' worth into samples containing about 20,000-1,100,000 naive CD8 T cells. Enrichment of CD8 T cells was performed with RosetteSep CD8+ T Cell Enrichment Cocktail and Ficoll-Paque, after which ACK red cell lysis was carried out. Rearrangement joined TRBV20-1 to TRBJ2-2; the D gene cannot be named for sure. This TCR came from a human donor in good health. Some libraries in this study had Jurkat cell RNA spiked in. Sequencing was performed on naive CD8+ T cells from blood, with Jurkat cell RNA spiked in. The sample's cell subset or site label, decoded: FACS-sorted CD8+CD4-CCR7+CD45RA+ naive T cells. At the DNA level, the sequence is TGCAGTGCTAGAGAATCCGGGGAGCTGTTTTTT. The resulting protein is CSARESGELFF.